Listed below are T cell receptor beta chains from one sample, sequenced in a study of T-cell reconstitution after alpha-beta-depleted transplantation in children. TCRdb independently ran MiXCR on the PCR reads; one entry per CDR3 protein. The table includes 200,000 or so distinct CDR3 sequences, approximately 8.4% detected once. The specimen was PBMCs, mostly from graft donor cells, collected 360 days after TCRalphabeta/CD19-depleted stem cell transplant. The receptors shown here come from a male patient between 2 and 10 years old who had a stem cell transplant for acute myeloid leukemia, so the T cells may come from the graft donor. CDR3s include the opening cysteine and the closing phenylalanine or tryptophan. A D gene is named only where the DNA matches it firmly. Clone size is given for some rows only: seen once, a few or many times, or a class if the clone is expanded.

TGTGCCATCACCCCTTTTGGGAGGCCCGTCTCTGGAAACACCATATATTTT,CAITPFGRPVSGNTIYF,-,-,TRBJ1-3,TRBV10-3
TGCGCCAGCAGGACCGAGAGTGAGCAGTTCTTC,CASRTESEQFF,-,many,TRBJ2-1,TRBV10-2
TGCAGCGTTGGGAACAGGGGGCGGATCGGGGAGCTGTTTTTT,CSVGNRGRIGELFF,TRBD1,few,TRBJ2-2,TRBV29-1
TGCAGTGCTAGAGATGGGGTGAGGGGATCATATGGCTACACCTTC,CSARDGVRGSYGYTF,-,few,TRBJ1-2,TRBV20-1
TGCGCCAGCAGCTCCACCGGGACTAACTATGGCTACACCTTC,CASSSTGTNYGYTF,-,few,TRBJ1-2,TRBV5-1
TGCGCCAGCAGCTTGGCCGATAGCTCCTACAATGAGCAGTTCTTC,CASSLADSSYNEQFF,-,many,TRBJ2-1,TRBV5-1
TGTGCCTGGAGTGTACCGTCTTCGAACACCATATATTTT,CAWSVPSSNTIYF,-,few,TRBJ1-3,TRBV30
TGTGCCAGCAGAAGGCTCCGGACAGCCACAGATACGCAGTATTTT,CASRRLRTATDTQYF,-,few,TRBJ2-3,TRBV7-8
TGTGCCAGCACCGAGAGGACAGGGAGCTACACCTTC,CASTERTGSYTF,TRBD1,-,TRBJ1-2,TRBV7-8
TGCGCCAGCCAGCGGGAGCAGGGCGTCGAGCAGTACTTC,CASQREQGVEQYF,TRBD2,few,TRBJ2-7,TRBV5-1
TGCGCCAGCAGCACTGGACTAGCGGGAGGGTGGGGTCCTTACAATGAGCAGTTCTTC,CASSTGLAGGWGPYNEQFF,TRBD2,few,TRBJ2-1,TRBV5-1
TGCAGTGCTAGAGTCGGGTTTACAGATACGCAGTATTTT,CSARVGFTDTQYF,-,-,TRBJ2-3,TRBV20-1
TGTGCCAGCAGCCACACAGATACGCAGTATTTT,CASSHTDTQYF,-,many,TRBJ2-3,TRBV7-2
TGTGCCTGGAGTGTTGATGCCGCTGGAAACACCATATATTTT,CAWSVDAAGNTIYF,-,-,TRBJ1-3,TRBV30
TGTGCCAGCAGCTTACATTCGGGTAATCAGCCCCAGCATTTT,CASSLHSGNQPQHF,-,few,TRBJ1-5,TRBV7-2
TGTGCCAGCAGCGATAGCTTAGCGGGCGACACAGATACGCAGTATTTT,CASSDSLAGDTDTQYF,TRBD2,few,TRBJ2-3,TRBV12-3/TRBV12-4
TGCAGTGCTAGAGATCGAACCAGGGATACAGATACGCAGTATTTT,CSARDRTRDTDTQYF,-,-,TRBJ2-3,TRBV20-1
TGTGCCAGCAGCCAAGGAGCTAGTTACCCAGATACGCAGTATTTT,CASSQGASYPDTQYF,-,-,TRBJ2-3,TRBV14
TGTGCCAGCAGTATCAGCGGGACCGCGGCCTACGGGCAGTACTTC,CASSISGTAAYGQYF,TRBD2,-,TRBJ2-7,TRBV12-3/TRBV12-4
TGCAGTGCCACCCTCGCGACTCTCTACAATGAGCAGTTCTTC,CSATLATLYNEQFF,-,few,TRBJ2-1,TRBV20-1
TGCGCCAGCAGACGGGACTCCTCCTACGAGCAGTACTTC,CASRRDSSYEQYF,-,many,TRBJ2-7,TRBV5-1
TGTGCCAGCAGCTTCCTGGAGCTAGCGGGACTCGACAATGAGCAGTTCTTC,CASSFLELAGLDNEQFF,TRBD2,many,TRBJ2-1,TRBV5-6
TGCAGTGCTAGACTAGTTGAGACCCAGTACTTC,CSARLVETQYF,-,many,TRBJ2-5,TRBV20-1
TGTGCCAGCAGTTACTCCCACCCGCCCAGGGGCGAGCAGTACTTC,CASSYSHPPRGEQYF,-,many,TRBJ2-7,TRBV6-5
TGTGCCATCAGTGTTAGCGGGGGAGCGAACACCGGGGAGCTGTTTTTT,CAISVSGGANTGELFF,TRBD2,many,TRBJ2-2,TRBV10-3
TGTGCCAGCAGCTTAGGGGGACAGGGGGCCTCTGGGGCCAACGTCCTGACTTTC,CASSLGGQGASGANVLTF,TRBD1,few,TRBJ2-6,TRBV11-2
TGCAGTGCTAGGTTGAGCGGGGAGCTGTTTTTT,CSARLSGELFF,-,many,TRBJ2-2,TRBV20-1
TGTGCCAGCAGCCGGACAGGGGAGAATGAAGCTTTCTTT,CASSRTGENEAFF,TRBD1,few,TRBJ1-1,TRBV6-1
TGCAGTGCTAGCGTAAGATCAGATACGCAGTATTTT,CSASVRSDTQYF,-,many,TRBJ2-3,TRBV20-1
TGTGCCAGTAGTACCGCCACTGAAGCTTTCTTT,CASSTATEAFF,-,-,TRBJ1-1,TRBV19
TGCGCCAGCAGCCCGTGGGGCCAAAACACCGGGGAGCTGTTTTTT,CASSPWGQNTGELFF,-,many,TRBJ2-2,TRBV4-3
TGCAGTGCACTTGGACCGACTATCCAAGAGACCCAGTACTTC,CSALGPTIQETQYF,-,few,TRBJ2-5,TRBV20-1